One T cell receptor (beta chain) is described in this entry. Its antigen is not identified. The CDR3 consists of 14 residues. Germline V gene lookup returns CDR1 DFQATT and CDR2 SNEGSKA (reference sequence). The libraries of TRB cDNA were prepared using 5' RACE with UMI labels. Reprocessing the 5' RACE reads, TCRdb reports a single entry for every CDR3 protein and omits DNA. The sample spans under 90,000 distinct CDR3 sequences; the ten largest clones claim approximately 0.62%. This entry is derived from a study of CXCR3-negative and CXCR3-positive naive CD8 T cells. Turning to the study itself: The TRB read total, approximately 130 million, broke down to about 1.5 +/- 0.3 million reads per library.

Naive CD8+ T cells were CD45RO-CCR7+CD27+CD95-. General study results and limits: Memory CD8+ T cell repertoires were far less diverse than both naive subsets. Naive CXCR3-positive and CXCR3-negative cells shared similar TRBV-TRBJ usage, unlike memory cells. Researchers report that CXCR3-positive naive cells carry more hydrophobic TRB CDR3s than CXCR3-negative naive cells.

The clonotype originates from a human donor in good health. Some clones in this sample may be carry-over from other donors' samples. The sequencing sample was made of naive CXCR3+ CD8+ T cells from blood. As to subset: CD45RO-CCR7+CD27+CD95- naive CD8+ T cells expressing CXCR3 (TNR3+). This chain connects TRBV20-1 to TRBJ2-1; TCRdb names TRBD1, which stays unverified in the absence of DNA. The CDR3 here is CSAGWGSRGNEQFF.